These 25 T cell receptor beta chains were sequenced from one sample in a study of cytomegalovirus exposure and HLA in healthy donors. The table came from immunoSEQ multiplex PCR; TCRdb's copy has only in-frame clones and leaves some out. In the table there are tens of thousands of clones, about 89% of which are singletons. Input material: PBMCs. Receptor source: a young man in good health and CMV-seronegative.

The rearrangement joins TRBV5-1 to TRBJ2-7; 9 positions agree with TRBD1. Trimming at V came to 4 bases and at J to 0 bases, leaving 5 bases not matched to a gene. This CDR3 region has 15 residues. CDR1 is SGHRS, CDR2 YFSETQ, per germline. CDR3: CASSGGTGSSYEQYF. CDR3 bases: TGCGCCAGCAGCGGCGGGACAGGGAGCTCCTACGAGCAGTACTTC.

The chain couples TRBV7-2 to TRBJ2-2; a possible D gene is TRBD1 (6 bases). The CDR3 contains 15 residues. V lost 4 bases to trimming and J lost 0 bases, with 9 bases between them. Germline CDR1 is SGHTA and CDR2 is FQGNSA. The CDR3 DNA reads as TGTGCCAGCAGCTCGGACAGAGCGAACACCGGGGAGCTGTTTTTT. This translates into CASSSDRANTGELFF. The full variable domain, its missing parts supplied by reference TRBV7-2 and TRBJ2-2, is GAGVSQSPSNKVTEKGKDVELRCDPISGHTALYWYRQSLGQGLEFLIYFQGNSAPDKSGLPSDRFSAERTGGSVSTLTIQRTQQEDSAVYLCASSSDRANTGELFFGEGSRLTVL.

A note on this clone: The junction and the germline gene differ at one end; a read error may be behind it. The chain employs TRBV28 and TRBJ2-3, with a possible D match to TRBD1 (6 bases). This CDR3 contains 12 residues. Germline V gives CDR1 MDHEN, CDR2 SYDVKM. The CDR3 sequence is CASSLRGMSKNF. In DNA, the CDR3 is TGTGCCAGCAGTTTAAGGGGGATGTCGAAGAATTTT.

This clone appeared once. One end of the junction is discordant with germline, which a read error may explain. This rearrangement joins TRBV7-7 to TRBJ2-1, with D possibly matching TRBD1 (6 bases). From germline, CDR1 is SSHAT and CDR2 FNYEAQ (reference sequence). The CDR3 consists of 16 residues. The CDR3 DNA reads TGTGCTAGCAGCTCACAGGGCCTTTCAGCGTTGAATGAGCAGTTCTTC. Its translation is CASSSQGLSALNEQFF. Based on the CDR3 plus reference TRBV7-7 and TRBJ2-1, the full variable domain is GAGVSQSPRYKVTKRGQDVTLRCDPISSHATLYWYQQALGQGPEFLTYFNYEAQPDKSGLPSDRFSAERPEGSISTLTIQRTEQRDSAMYRCASSSQGLSALNEQFFGPGTRLTVL.

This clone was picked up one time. The CDR3 DNA reads TGTGCCACCAGCAGAAAGGAGGATCAGCCCCAGCATTTT. Translation gives CATSRKEDQPQHF. This chain uses TRBV15 with TRBJ1-5; no firm D call. The V end lost 2 bases, the J end lost 5 bases, and 7 bases lay between the germline ends. Germline V CDR1 and CDR2: LNHNV, YYDKDF (reference sequence). The CDR3 runs 13 residues.

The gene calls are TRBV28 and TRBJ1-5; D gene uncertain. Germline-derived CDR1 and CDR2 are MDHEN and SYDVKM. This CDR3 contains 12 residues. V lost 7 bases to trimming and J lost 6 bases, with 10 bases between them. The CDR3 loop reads CASTNGGQPQHF. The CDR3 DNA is TGTGCCAGCACTAATGGTGGTCAGCCCCAGCATTTT. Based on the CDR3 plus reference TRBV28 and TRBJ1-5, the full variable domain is DVKVTQSSRYLVKRTGEKVFLECVQDMDHENMFWYRQDPGLGLRLIYFSYDVKMKEKGDIPEGYSVSREKKERFSLILESASTNQTSMYLCASTNGGQPQHFGDGTRLSIL.

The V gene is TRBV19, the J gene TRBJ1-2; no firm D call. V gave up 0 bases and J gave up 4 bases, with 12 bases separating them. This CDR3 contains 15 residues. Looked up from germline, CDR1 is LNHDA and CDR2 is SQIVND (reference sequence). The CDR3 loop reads CASSIEPGYVYGYTF. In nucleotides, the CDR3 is TGTGCCAGTAGTATAGAGCCAGGATATGTCTATGGCTACACCTTC.

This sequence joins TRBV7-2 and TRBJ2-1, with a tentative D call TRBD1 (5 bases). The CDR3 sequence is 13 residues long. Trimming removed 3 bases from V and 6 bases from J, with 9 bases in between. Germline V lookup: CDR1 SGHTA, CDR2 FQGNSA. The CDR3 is CASSFSTANEQFF. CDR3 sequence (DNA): TGTGCCAGCAGCTTTTCGACAGCCAATGAGCAGTTCTTC. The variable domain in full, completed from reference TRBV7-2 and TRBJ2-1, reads GAGVSQSPSNKVTEKGKDVELRCDPISGHTALYWYRQSLGQGLEFLIYFQGNSAPDKSGLPSDRFSAERTGGSVSTLTIQRTQQEDSAVYLCASSFSTANEQFFGPGTRLTVL.

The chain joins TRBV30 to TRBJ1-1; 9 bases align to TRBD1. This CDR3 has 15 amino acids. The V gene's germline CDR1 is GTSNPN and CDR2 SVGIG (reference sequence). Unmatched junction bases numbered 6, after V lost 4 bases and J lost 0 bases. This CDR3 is CAWNEGTGMNTEAFF. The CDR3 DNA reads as TGTGCCTGGAATGAGGGGACAGGGATGAACACTGAAGCTTTCTTT.

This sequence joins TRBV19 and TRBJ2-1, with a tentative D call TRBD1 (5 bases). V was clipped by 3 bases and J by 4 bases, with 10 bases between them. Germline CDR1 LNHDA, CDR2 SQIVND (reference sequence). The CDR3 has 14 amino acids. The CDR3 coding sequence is TGTGCCAGTAGTATTAGACAGATTTACAATGAGCAGTTCTTC. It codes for CASSIRQIYNEQFF.

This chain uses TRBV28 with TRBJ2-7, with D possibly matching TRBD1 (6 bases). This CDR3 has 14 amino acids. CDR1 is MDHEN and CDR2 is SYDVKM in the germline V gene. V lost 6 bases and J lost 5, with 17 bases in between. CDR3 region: CASRRNREKNEQYF. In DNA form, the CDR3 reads TGTGCCAGCAGGCGGAACAGGGAGAAGAACGAGCAGTACTTC. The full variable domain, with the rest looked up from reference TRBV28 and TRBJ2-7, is DVKVTQSSRYLVKRTGEKVFLECVQDMDHENMFWYRQDPGLGLRLIYFSYDVKMKEKGDIPEGYSVSREKKERFSLILESASTNQTSMYLCASRRNREKNEQYFGPGTRLTVT.

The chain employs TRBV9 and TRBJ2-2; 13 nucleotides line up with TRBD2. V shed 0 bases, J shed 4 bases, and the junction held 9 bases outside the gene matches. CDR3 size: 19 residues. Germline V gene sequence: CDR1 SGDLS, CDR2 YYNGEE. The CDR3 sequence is CASSVATGTSGIGTGELFF. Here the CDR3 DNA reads TGTGCCAGCAGCGTAGCAACCGGGACTAGCGGGATTGGCACCGGGGAGCTGTTTTTT.

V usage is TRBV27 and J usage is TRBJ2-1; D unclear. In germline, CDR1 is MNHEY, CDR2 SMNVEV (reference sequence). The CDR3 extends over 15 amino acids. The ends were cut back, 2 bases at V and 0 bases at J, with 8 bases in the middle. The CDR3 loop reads CASSLNPSSYNEQFF. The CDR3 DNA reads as TGTGCCAGCAGTTTAAACCCGAGCTCCTACAATGAGCAGTTCTTC.

The chain's CDR3 is CASSPPAGGPSNEQFF. The CDR3 nucleotides are TGTGCCAGCTCACCACCGGCGGGAGGGCCTAGCAATGAGCAGTTCTTC. The chain employs TRBV18 and TRBJ2-1; 9 bases agree with TRBD2. The CDR3 totals 16 residues. From germline, CDR1 is KGHSH and CDR2 LQKENI. Losses at the gene ends were 0 bases for V and 6 bases for J; bases not matched to a gene: 6.

Here the CDR3 reads CASSLLGQGRFTGELFF. As DNA, the CDR3 is TGTGCCAGCAGTTTGTTGGGACAGGGAAGATTCACCGGGGAGCTGTTTTTT. This rearrangement joins TRBV28 to TRBJ2-2; 9 bases fit TRBD1. The germline CDR1 and CDR2 sequences are MDHEN and SYDVKM. Losses at the gene ends were 3 bases for V and 4 bases for J; bases not matched to a gene: 9. This CDR3 has 17 amino acids. Full variable domain (remainder filled in from reference TRBV28 and TRBJ2-2): DVKVTQSSRYLVKRTGEKVFLECVQDMDHENMFWYRQDPGLGLRLIYFSYDVKMKEKGDIPEGYSVSREKKERFSLILESASTNQTSMYLCASSLLGQGRFTGELFFGEGSRLTVL.

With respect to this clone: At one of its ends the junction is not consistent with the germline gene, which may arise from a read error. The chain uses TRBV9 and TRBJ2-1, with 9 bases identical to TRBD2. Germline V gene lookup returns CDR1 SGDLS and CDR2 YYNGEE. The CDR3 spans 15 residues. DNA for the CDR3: TGTGCCAGCAGCGTTTCTAGCGGGGCCGCCAATGGGCAGTTCTTC. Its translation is CASSVSSGAANGQFF.

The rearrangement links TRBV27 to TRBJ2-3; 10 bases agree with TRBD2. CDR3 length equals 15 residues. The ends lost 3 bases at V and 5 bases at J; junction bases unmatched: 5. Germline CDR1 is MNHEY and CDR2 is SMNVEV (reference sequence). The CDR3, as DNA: TGTGCCAGCAGTTTCACTAGCGGGATTATAGATACGCAGTATTTT. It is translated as CASSFTSGIIDTQYF.

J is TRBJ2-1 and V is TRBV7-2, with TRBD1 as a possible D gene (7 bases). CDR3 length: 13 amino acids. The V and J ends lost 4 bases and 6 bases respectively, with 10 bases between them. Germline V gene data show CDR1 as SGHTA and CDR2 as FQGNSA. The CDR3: CASSWQGGNEQFF. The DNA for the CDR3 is TGTGCCAGCAGCTGGCAGGGGGGCAATGAGCAGTTCTTC.

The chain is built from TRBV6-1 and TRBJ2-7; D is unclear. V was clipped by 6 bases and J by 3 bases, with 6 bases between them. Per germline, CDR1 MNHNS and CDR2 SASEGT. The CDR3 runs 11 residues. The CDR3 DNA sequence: TGTGCCAGCAGCCATAGCTACGAGCAGTACTTC. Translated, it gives CASSHSYEQYF.

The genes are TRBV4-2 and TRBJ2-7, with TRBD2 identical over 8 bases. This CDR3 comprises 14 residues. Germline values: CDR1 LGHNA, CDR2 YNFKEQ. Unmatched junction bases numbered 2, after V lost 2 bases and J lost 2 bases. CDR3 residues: CASSQPGGPYEQYF. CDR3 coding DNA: TGTGCCAGCAGCCAACCGGGGGGGCCCTACGAGCAGTACTTC.

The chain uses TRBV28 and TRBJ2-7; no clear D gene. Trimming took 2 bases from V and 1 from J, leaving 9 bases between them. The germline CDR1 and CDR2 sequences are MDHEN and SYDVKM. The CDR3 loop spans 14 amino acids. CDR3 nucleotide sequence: TGTGCCAGCAGTTTAGGATCAGGTTCCTACGAGCAGTACTTC. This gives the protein CASSLGSGSYEQYF.

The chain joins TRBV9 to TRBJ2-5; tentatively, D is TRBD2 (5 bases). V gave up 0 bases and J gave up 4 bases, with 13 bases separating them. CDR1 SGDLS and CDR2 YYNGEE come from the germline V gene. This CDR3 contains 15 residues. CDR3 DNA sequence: TGTGCCAGCAGCGTAGGGAGGACTCTCGCAGAGACCCAGTACTTC. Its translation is CASSVGRTLAETQYF.

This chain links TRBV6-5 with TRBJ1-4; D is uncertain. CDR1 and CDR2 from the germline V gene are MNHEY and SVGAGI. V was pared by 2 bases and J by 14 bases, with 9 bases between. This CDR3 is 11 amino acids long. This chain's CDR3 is CASSYQNTLFF. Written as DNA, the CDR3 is TGTGCCAGCAGTTACCAAAACACCCTGTTTTTT.

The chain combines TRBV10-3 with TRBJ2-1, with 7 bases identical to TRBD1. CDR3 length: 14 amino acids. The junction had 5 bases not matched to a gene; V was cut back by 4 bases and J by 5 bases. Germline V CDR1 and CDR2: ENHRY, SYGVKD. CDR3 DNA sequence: TGTGCCATCAGTGGTAACAGGGGTGACAATGAGCAGTTCTTC. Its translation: CAISGNRGDNEQFF.

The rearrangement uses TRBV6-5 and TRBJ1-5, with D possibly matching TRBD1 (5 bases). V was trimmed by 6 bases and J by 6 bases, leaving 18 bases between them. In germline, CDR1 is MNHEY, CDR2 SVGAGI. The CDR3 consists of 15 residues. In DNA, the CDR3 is TGTGCCAGCAGACAAACAGGAGGCGGGGGTCAGCCCCAGCATTTT. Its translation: CASRQTGGGGQPQHF.